One TCR beta chain is described in this entry. The length of the CDR3 is 17 residues. Germline-derived CDR1 and CDR2 are LGHNA and YSLEER. The J segment lost 4 bases and the V segment lost 3 bases, leaving 10 bases of the junction unmatched. The entry originates in a study of blood T cell repertoires in COVID-19. Data came from immunoSEQ multiplex PCR; TCRdb stores just in-frame clones and leaves some out. The sample lists roughly 200,000 clones, roughly 89% occurring once. Sequencing was performed on PBMCs or T cells enriched from blood (not recorded which). The sequence was obtained from a woman aged 35 to 49 with acute COVID-19. The genes are TRBV4-3 and TRBJ2-2, with 8 bases that match TRBD1. The CDR3, as DNA: TGCGCCAGCAGCCACCCCAGGGGGACAGGTCCCACCGGGGAGCTGTTTTTT. Amino acid sequence: CASSHPRGTGPTGELFF.